This T cell receptor beta chain was profiled in a study of T cell responses to AZD1222 COVID-19 vaccine. In regard to this clone: Its antigen is not identified.

Whole-study results and caveats: Sampling captured repertoires only after the peak T cell response. Baseline testing showed seropositivity in only 5 or 6 AZD1222 recipients. Donor demographics were predominantly white British with a female majority; clonal diversity may be underestimated. Two AZD1222 doses significantly raised spike-specific TCR breadth and depth over controls.

Method: immunoSEQ multiplex PCR; TCRdb's copy keeps in-frame clones and lacks some. The sample shows about 110,000 clones, about 86% of them seen only once. This sample comprised peripheral blood, obtained on day 0 of AZD1222 vaccination. The sequence was collected from an adult in good health.

The CDR3 nucleotides are TGTGCCAGCTCACCGCTCAGGAGCTCCTACGAGCAGTACTTC. It yields the protein CASSPLRSSYEQYF. The V call is TRBV18, the J call TRBJ2-7; D gene uncertain. V shed 3 bases and J shed 0 bases, with 9 bases lying between them. Germline values: CDR1 KGHSH, CDR2 LQKENI. This CDR3 has 14 amino acids.